This TCR beta chain is drawn from a study of blood T cell repertoires in COVID-19. Study-wide context: Acute and convalescent COVID-19 specimens originated in the United States, Italy and Spain. T cells, B-cell-depleted T cells, or PBMCs provided the cDNA or gDNA that served as material.

Recruited during active infection, patients (from Seattle) were subsequently followed longitudinally. Germline CDR1 and CDR2: SGHRS and YFSETQ. V was shortened by 1 base and J by 0 bases, with 14 bases between the two germline ends. This CDR3 region has 16 residues. How the authors handled the data: By means of reference gene primer amplification, nucleated cell counts were estimated. Repertoires were generated with immunoSEQ multiplex PCR, while TCRdb's copy carries only in-frame clones and drops some. That table is the source of V, J and clone size, and D and trimming were worked out from the DNA. This sample has approximately 500,000 clones, with around 90% found just once.

The TCR sequence derives from a woman in her 50s with COVID-19, enrolled during active disease. Sequencing was carried out using peripheral blood. V gene TRBV5-1 combines with J gene TRBJ2-7, with D perhaps matching TRBD1 (6 bases). The CDR3 sequence: CASSLYRTASSYEQYF. DNA of the CDR3: TGCGCCAGCAGCTTGTATCGGACAGCGAGCTCCTACGAGCAGTACTTC.